These 21 T cell receptor beta chains were all obtained from the same sample, sequenced in a study of T cell responses to AZD1222 COVID-19 vaccine (dated by TCRdb to the early 2020s). Preparation of the library involved the immunoSEQ multiplex PCR assay. The table was pulled from immuneACCESS by TCRdb, which kept in-frame rearrangements only. Such tables lose some clones; where checked, under half of the loss comes from unresolved V genes, and the rest has no known cause. In this sample the table shows roughly 150,000 clones, around nine tenths of which occur a single time. The ten biggest clones cover 0.85% to 1.1% of the sample. Reading the label with the study, this specimen's time point is: about 28 days (+/-7) after the second vaccine dose. Source: peripheral blood, taken 28 days after the second AZD1222 dose. The receptors shown here come from an adult who received the AZD1222 COVID-19 vaccine.

The chain combines TRBV3-1 (or the pseudogene TRBV3-2) with TRBJ1-3, with 8 bases identical to TRBD1. The CDR3 is made up of 14 amino acids. From germline, CDR1 is LGHDT and CDR2 YNNKEL (reference sequence). The ends lost 6 bases at V and 2 bases at J; junction bases unmatched: 3. The DNA for the CDR3 is TGTGCCAGCAGACAACAGGGGGCTGGAAACACCATATATTTT. It specifies CASRQQGAGNTIYF.

This chain uses TRBV4-2 with TRBJ2-1, with D perhaps matching TRBD2 (7 bases). The germline CDR1 and CDR2 sequences are LGHNA and YNFKEQ. V lost 0 bases and J lost 10, with 16 bases in between. This CDR3 is built from 15 residues. CDR3 nucleotide sequence: TGTGCCAGCAGCCAAGATGACGGGGGGCCCAAGGAGCAGTTCTTC. Translating gives CASSQDDGGPKEQFF.

The chain links TRBV9 to TRBJ2-5, with 11 bases identical to TRBD2. The germline CDR1 and CDR2 sequences are SGDLS and YYNGEE. Trimming cost V 0 bases and J 2 bases; bases outside gene matches: 9. The CDR3 has 18 residues. DNA for the CDR3: TGTGCCAGCAGCGTAGACCTAGCGGGGGGTTCGCGGCAAGAGACCCAGTACTTC. Translating it yields CASSVDLAGGSRQETQYF. Combining the CDR3 with reference TRBV9 and TRBJ2-5 gives the whole variable domain DSGVTQTPKHLITATGQRVTLRCSPRSGDLSVYWYQQSLDQGLQFLIQYYNGEERAKGNILERFSAQQFPDLHSELNLSSLELGDSALYFCASSVDLAGGSRQETQYFGPGTRLLVL.

The chain joins TRBV6-4 to TRBJ2-5, with 7 positions matching TRBD1. J was trimmed by 5 bases and V by 0 bases; bases with no gene match: 18. The germline CDR1 and CDR2 sequences are MRHNA and SNTAGT. This CDR3 has 19 amino acids. The CDR3 loop reads CASSDSVSFLQQGSETQYF. In DNA, the CDR3 is TGTGCCAGCAGTGACTCGGTTTCGTTCCTACAACAGGGGTCCGAGACCCAGTACTTC.

This clone is a singleton in its sample. The rearrangement links TRBV28 to TRBJ2-4, with D perhaps matching TRBD2 (5 bases). Germline CDR1 is MDHEN and CDR2 is SYDVKM. Trimming removed 4 bases at V and 1 base at J, with 11 bases between. This CDR3 is built from 15 residues. CDR3 in amino acids: CASSSSGLAKNIQYF. The CDR3 DNA is TGTGCCAGCAGTTCCTCGGGGTTGGCCAAAAACATTCAGTACTTC. Full variable domain (remainder filled in from reference TRBV28 and TRBJ2-4): DVKVTQSSRYLVKRTGEKVFLECVQDMDHENMFWYRQDPGLGLRLIYFSYDVKMKEKGDIPEGYSVSREKKERFSLILESASTNQTSMYLCASSSSGLAKNIQYFGAGTRLSVL.

The chain carries TRBV10-1 and TRBJ2-7; TRBD1 agrees at 8 bases. J lost 2 bases, V lost 5 bases, and 8 bases had no gene match. Germline loops: CDR1 WNHNN, CDR2 SYGVQD (reference sequence). This CDR3 comprises 15 residues. The CDR3 region has the DNA TGCGCCAGCAGTCCTACCGGGACAGGTGCCTACGAGCAGTACTTC. This codes for CASSPTGTGAYEQYF.

The V gene is TRBV30, the J gene TRBJ2-3, with 7 bases aligning to TRBD2. Germline V lookup: CDR1 GTSNPN, CDR2 SVGIG (reference sequence). This CDR3 region has 15 residues. After removal of 4 bases from V and 4 bases from J, the junction contained 11 bases not matched to a gene. This chain's CDR3 is CAWNSGGGRADTQYF. The CDR3 DNA follows: TGTGCCTGGAACTCGGGGGGTGGTAGGGCAGATACGCAGTATTTT.

The V call is TRBV19, the J call TRBJ2-7, with 7 bases aligning to TRBD1. J was trimmed by 0 bases and V by 3 bases; bases with no gene match: 5. CDR1 and CDR2 from the germline V gene are LNHDA and SQIVND (reference sequence). This CDR3 region has 15 residues. In DNA, the CDR3 is TGTGCCAGTAGTATCCGGACAGGCCCCTCCTACGAGCAGTACTTC. It encodes CASSIRTGPSYEQYF.

This clone was seen a few times. This chain links TRBV10-3 with TRBJ2-7, with D tentatively TRBD1 or TRBD2 (6 bases each). This CDR3 contains 14 residues. V lost 10 bases and J lost 7, with 23 bases in between. The V gene's germline CDR1 is ENHRY and CDR2 SYGVKD. In nucleotides, the CDR3 is TGTGCCACCAAGGAGGGGGTCCTCGAAGGGGAGCAGTACTTC. This sequence encodes CATKEGVLEGEQYF.

The rearrangement uses TRBV3-1 (or the pseudogene TRBV3-2) and TRBJ2-5; tentative D call: TRBD2 (5 bases). The CDR3 has 14 amino acids. V lost 5 bases and J lost 8, with 18 bases in between. Germline-derived CDR1 and CDR2 are LGHDT and YNNKEL (reference sequence). The CDR3 nucleotides are TGTGCCAGCAGCGATTGGACTCTTCTTGAAACCCAGTACTTC. This codes for CASSDWTLLETQYF.

The chain recombines TRBV2 with TRBJ2-7; D unclear. Trimming left V 3 bases short and J 2 bases short, with 14 bases between. Per germline, CDR1 SNHLY and CDR2 FYNNEI. The CDR3 is 15 residues long. The DNA for the CDR3 is TGTGCCAGCAGTGATGTGGGATTCCTCACCTACGAGCAGTACTTC. It codes for CASSDVGFLTYEQYF.

The rearrangement uses TRBV14 and TRBJ2-3, with D perhaps TRBD2 (7 bases). From germline, CDR1 is SGHDN and CDR2 FVKESK. This CDR3 has 16 residues. V dropped 4 bases and J dropped 1 base, with 15 bases sitting between them. The DNA for the CDR3 is TGTGCCAGCAGCCTTCGAGGGGGGGTGGGCACAGATACGCAGTATTTT. Its translation: CASSLRGGVGTDTQYF. The whole variable domain, filled in from reference TRBV14 and TRBJ2-3, reads EAGVTQFPSHSVIEKGQTVTLRCDPISGHDNLYWYRRVMGKEIKFLLHFVKESKQDESGMPNNRFLAERTGGTYSTLKVQPAELEDSGVYFCASSLRGGVGTDTQYFGPGTRLTVL.

V is TRBV10-3 and J is TRBJ2-3; D assignment may be TRBD1 or TRBD2 (5 bases each). V shed 6 bases and J shed 0 bases, with 7 bases lying between them. CDR1 is ENHRY and CDR2 is SYGVKD in the germline V gene. The CDR3 is 13 residues long. The CDR3 DNA reads TGTGCCATCAGGGGGACCAGCACAGATACGCAGTATTTT. The encoded protein is CAIRGTSTDTQYF.

The chain combines TRBV18 with TRBJ1-2; TRBD1 aligns across 7 bases. Germline V gene data show CDR1 as KGHSH and CDR2 as LQKENI. The CDR3 totals 16 residues. V lost 4 bases to trimming and J lost 1 base; unmatched junction nucleotides: 9. The CDR3 sequence: CASSLPTGDLNYGYTF. CDR3 DNA: TGTGCCAGCTCACTACCAACAGGGGACCTTAACTATGGCTACACCTTC.

The sample holds a few counts of this clone. The rearrangement uses TRBV3-1 (or the pseudogene TRBV3-2) and TRBJ2-2; D gene uncertain. This CDR3 is 12 amino acids long. Trimming stripped 1 base from V and 4 bases from J, with 1 base between. Germline CDR1 LGHDT, CDR2 YNNKEL (reference sequence). CDR3 sequence reads: CASSQGTGELFF. In nucleotides, the CDR3 is TGTGCCAGCAGCCAAGGCACCGGGGAGCTGTTTTTT.

The gene calls are TRBV3-1 (or the pseudogene TRBV3-2) and TRBJ2-7; TRBD1 matches at 7 bases. CDR3 length: 16 residues. V shed 6 bases and J 3 bases; nucleotides not matched to a gene: 14. Per germline, CDR1 LGHDT and CDR2 YNNKEL (reference sequence). CDR3 loop: CASSQMPDRARYEQYF. Written as DNA, the CDR3 is TGTGCCAGCAGTCAAATGCCCGACAGGGCCCGCTACGAGCAGTACTTC.

The chain joins TRBV7-9 to TRBJ1-1; D may be TRBD1 (5 bases). Germline CDR1 SEHNR, CDR2 FQNEAQ (reference sequence). There are 16 residues in the CDR3. The ends were cut back, 1 base at V and 0 bases at J, with 12 bases in the middle. CDR3 region: CASSLDYGALNTEAFF. The CDR3 DNA reads as TGTGCCAGCAGCTTAGATTACGGGGCGTTGAACACTGAAGCTTTCTTT.

This clone was counted once. The genes are TRBV2 and TRBJ1-4, with a tentative D call TRBD1 (5 bases). Germline V lookup: CDR1 SNHLY, CDR2 FYNNEI. V gave up 8 bases and J gave up 7 bases, with 17 bases separating them. The CDR3 spans 14 residues. CDR3 amino acids: CASFHAGGSEKLFF. The CDR3, as DNA: TGTGCCAGCTTCCACGCGGGGGGGAGTGAAAAACTGTTTTTT.

V and J are TRBV5-1 and TRBJ2-7; D gene ambiguous. The V gene lost 0 bases and the J gene lost 6 bases, with 10 bases spanning the gap. The CDR3 length is 13 residues. Germline loops: CDR1 SGHRS, CDR2 YFSETQ. This CDR3 is CASSLGSVREQYF. Written as DNA, the CDR3 is TGCGCCAGCAGCTTGGGGTCGGTGCGCGAGCAGTACTTC.

This chain uses TRBV12-3 or TRBV12-4 with TRBJ1-1; tentatively, D is TRBD1 (5 bases). The CDR3 covers 11 residues. The germline V and J ends were trimmed by 7 bases and 5 bases, with 8 bases remaining between them. CDR3 sequence (DNA): TGTGCCAGCACTCAGGGTACTGAAGCTTTCTTT. Translation: CASTQGTEAFF.

The genes are TRBV3-1 (or the pseudogene TRBV3-2) and TRBJ2-1; D remains unclear. V was shortened by 4 bases and J by 9 bases, with 10 bases between the two germline ends. The CDR3 length is 12 residues. CDR1 is LGHDT, CDR2 YNNKEL, per germline (reference sequence). Here the CDR3 reads CASSPPGVEQFF. The CDR3 DNA sequence: TGTGCCAGCAGCCCCCCCGGAGTTGAGCAGTTCTTC.